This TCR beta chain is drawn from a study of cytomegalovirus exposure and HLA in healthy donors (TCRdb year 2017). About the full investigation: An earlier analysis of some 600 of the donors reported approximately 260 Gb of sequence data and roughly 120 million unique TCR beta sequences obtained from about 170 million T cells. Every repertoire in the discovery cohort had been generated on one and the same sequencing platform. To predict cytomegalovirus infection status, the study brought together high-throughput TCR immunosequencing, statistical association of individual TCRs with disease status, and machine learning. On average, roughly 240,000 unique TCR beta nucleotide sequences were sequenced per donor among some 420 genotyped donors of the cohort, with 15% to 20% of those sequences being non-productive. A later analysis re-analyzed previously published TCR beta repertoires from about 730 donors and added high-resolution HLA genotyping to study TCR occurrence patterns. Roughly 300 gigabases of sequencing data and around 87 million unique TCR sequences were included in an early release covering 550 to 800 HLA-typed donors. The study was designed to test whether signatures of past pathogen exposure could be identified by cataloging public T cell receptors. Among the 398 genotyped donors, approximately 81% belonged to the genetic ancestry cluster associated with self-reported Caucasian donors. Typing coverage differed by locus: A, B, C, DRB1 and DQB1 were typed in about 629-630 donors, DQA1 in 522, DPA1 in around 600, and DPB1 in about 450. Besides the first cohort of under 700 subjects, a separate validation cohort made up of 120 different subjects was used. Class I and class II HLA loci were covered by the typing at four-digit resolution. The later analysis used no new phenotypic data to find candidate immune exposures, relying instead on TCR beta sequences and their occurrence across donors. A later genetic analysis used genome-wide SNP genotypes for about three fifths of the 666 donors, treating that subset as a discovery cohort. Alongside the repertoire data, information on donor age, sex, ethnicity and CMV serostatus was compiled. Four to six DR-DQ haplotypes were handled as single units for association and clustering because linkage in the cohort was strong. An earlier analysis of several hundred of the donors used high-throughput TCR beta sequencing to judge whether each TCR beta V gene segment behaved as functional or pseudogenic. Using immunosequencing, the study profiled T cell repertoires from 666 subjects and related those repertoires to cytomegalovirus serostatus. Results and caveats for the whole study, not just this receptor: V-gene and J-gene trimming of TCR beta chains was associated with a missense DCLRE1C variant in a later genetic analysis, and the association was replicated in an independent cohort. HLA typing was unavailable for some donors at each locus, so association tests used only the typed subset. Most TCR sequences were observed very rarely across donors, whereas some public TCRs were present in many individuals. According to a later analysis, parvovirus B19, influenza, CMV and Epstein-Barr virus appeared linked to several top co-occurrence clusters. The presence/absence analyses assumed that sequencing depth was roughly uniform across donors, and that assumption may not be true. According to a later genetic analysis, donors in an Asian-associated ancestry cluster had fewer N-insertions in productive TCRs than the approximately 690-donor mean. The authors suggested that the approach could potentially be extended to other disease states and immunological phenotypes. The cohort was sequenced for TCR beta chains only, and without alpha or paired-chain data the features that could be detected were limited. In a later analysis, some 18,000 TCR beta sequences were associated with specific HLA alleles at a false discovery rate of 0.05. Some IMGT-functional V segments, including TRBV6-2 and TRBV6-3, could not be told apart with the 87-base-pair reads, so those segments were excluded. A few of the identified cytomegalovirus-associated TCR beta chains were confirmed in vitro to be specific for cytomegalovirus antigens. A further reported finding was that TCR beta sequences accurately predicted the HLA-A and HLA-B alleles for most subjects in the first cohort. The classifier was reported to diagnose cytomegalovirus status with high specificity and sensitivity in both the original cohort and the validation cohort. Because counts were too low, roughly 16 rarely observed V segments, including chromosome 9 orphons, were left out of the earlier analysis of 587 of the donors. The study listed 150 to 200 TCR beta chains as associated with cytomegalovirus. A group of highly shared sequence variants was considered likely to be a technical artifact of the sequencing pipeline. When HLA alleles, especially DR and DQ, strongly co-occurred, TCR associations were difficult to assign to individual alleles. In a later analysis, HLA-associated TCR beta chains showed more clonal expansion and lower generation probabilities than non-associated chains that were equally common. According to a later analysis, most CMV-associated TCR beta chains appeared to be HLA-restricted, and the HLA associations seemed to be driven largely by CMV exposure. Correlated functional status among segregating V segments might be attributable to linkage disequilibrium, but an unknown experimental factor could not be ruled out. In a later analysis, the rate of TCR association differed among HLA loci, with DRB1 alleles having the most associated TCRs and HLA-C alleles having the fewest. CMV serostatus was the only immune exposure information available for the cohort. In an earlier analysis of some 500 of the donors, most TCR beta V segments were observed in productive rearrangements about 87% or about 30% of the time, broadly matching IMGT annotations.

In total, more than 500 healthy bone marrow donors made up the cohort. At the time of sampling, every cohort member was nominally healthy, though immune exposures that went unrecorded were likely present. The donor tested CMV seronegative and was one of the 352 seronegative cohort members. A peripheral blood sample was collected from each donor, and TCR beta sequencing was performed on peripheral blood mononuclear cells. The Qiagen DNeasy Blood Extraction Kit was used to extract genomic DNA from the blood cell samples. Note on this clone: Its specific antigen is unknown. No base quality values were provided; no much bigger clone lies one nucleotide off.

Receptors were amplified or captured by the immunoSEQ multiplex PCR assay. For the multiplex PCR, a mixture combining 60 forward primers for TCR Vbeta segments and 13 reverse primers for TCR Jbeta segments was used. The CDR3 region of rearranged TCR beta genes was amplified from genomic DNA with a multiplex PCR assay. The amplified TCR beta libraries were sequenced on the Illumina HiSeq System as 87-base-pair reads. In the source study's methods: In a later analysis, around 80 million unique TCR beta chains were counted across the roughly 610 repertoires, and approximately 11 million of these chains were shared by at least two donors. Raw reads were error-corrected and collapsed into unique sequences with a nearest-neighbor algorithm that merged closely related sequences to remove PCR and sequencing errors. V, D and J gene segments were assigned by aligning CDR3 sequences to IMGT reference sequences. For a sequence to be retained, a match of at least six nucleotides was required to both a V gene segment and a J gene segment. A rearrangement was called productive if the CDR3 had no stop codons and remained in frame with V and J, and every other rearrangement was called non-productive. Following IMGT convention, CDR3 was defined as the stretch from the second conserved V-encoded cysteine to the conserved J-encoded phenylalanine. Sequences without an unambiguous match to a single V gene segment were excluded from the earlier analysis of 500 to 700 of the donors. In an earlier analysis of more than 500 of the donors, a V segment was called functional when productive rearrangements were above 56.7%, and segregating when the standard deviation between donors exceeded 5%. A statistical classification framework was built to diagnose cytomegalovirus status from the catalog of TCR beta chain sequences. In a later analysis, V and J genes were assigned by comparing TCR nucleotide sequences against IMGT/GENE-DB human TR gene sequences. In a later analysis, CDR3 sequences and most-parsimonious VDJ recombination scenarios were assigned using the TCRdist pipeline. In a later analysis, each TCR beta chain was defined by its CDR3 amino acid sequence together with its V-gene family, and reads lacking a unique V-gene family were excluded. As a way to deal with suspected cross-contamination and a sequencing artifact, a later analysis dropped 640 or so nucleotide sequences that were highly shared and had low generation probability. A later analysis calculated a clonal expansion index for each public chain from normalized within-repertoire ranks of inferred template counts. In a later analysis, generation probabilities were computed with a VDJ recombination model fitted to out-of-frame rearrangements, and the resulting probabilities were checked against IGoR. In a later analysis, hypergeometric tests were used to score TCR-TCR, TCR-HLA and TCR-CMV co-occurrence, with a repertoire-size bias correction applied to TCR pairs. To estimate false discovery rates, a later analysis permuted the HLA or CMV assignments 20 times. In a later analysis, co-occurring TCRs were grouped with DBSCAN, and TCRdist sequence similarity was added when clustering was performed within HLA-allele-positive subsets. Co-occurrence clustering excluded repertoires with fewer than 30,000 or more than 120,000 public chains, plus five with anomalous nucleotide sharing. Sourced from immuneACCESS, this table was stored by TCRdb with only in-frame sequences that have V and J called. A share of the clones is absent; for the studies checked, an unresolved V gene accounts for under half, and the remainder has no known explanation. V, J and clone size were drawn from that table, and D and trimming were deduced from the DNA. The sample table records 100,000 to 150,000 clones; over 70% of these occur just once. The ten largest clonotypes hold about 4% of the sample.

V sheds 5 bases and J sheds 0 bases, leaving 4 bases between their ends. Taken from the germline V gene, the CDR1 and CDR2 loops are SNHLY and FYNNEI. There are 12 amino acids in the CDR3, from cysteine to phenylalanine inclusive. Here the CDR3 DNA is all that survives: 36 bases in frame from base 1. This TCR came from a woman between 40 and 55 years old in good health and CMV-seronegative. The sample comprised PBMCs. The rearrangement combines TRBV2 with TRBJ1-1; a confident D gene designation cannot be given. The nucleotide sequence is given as TGTGCCAGCAGTTTTATGAACACTGAAGCTTTCTTT. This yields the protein CASSFMNTEAFF. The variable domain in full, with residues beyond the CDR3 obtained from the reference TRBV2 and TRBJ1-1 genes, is EPEVTQTPSHQVTQMGQEVILRCVPISNHLYFYWYRQILGQKVEFLVSFYNNEISEKSEIFDDQFSVERPDGSNFTLKIRSTKLEDSAMYFCASSFMNTEAFFGQGTRLTVV.